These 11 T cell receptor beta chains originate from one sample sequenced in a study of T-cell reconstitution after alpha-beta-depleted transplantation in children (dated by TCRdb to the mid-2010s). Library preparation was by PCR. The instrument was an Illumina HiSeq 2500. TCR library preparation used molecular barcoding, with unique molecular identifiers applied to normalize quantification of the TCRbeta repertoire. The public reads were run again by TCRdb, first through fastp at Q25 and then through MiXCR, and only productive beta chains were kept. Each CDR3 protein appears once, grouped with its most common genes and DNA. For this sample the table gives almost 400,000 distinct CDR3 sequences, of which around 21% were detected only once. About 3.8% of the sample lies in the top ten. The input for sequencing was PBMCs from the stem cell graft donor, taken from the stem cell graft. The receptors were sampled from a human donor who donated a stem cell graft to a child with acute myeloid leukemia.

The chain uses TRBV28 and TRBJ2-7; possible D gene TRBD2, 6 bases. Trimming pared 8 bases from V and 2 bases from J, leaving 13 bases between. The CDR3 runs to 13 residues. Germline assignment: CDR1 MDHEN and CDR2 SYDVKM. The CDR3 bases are TGTGCCAGCGTCTTGGGGGGAACCTACGAGCAGTACTTC. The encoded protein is CASVLGGTYEQYF.

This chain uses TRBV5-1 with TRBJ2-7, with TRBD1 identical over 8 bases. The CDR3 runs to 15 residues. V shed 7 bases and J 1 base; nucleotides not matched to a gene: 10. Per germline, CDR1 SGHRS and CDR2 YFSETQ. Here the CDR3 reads CASAAFGTGSYEQYF. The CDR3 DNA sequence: TGCGCCAGCGCGGCCTTCGGGACAGGTTCCTACGAGCAGTACTTC.

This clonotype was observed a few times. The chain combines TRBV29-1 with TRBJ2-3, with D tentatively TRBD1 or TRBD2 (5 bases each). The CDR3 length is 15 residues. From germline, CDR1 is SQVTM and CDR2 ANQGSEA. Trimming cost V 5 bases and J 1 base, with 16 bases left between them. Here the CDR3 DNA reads TGCAGCGTTCCACGGGACCCCGGCGGCACAGATACGCAGTATTTT. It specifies CSVPRDPGGTDTQYF.

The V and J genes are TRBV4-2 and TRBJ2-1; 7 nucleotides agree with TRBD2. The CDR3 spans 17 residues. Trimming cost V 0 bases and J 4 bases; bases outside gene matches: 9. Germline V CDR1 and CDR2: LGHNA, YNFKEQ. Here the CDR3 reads CASSQDRGLAEYNEQFF. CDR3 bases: TGTGCCAGCAGCCAAGATCGCGGTCTAGCGGAGTACAATGAGCAGTTCTTC.

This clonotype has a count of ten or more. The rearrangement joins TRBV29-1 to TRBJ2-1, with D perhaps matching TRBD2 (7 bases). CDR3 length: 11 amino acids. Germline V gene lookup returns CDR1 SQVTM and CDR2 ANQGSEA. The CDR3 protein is CEGERGNEQFF. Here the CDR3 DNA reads TGCGAGGGGGAGCGGGGTAATGAGCAGTTCTTC.

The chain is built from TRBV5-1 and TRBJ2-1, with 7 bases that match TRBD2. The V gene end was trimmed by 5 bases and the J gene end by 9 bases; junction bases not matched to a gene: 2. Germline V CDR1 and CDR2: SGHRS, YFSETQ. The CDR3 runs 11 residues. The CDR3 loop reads CASRGEGEQFF. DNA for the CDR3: TGCGCCAGCAGGGGGGAGGGTGAGCAGTTCTTC.

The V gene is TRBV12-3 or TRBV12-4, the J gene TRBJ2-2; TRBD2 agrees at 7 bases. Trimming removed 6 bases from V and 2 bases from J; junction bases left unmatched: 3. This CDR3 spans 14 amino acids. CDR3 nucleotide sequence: TGTGCCAGCAGCGGGGGGTTAAACACCGGGGAGCTGTTTTTT. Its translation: CASSGGLNTGELFF.

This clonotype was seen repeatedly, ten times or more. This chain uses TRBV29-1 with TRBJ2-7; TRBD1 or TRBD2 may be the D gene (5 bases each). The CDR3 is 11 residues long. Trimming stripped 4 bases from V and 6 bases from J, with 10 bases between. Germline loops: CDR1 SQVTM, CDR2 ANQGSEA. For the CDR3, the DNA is TGCAGCGTTGCCAGGGACGGCGAGCAGTACTTC. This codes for CSVARDGEQYF.

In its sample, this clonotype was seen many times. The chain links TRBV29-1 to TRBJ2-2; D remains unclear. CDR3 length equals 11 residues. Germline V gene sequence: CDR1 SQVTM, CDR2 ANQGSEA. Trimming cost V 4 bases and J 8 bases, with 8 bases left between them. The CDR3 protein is CSVGHSGELFF. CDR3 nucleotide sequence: TGCAGCGTTGGTCATTCGGGGGAGCTGTTTTTT.

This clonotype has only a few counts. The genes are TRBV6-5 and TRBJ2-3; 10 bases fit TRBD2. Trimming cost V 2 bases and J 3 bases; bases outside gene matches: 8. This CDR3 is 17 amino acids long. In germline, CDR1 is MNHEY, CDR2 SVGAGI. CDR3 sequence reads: CASSYGAGGLGTDTQYF. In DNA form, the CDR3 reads TGTGCCAGCAGTTACGGAGCGGGAGGGCTGGGGACAGATACGCAGTATTTT.

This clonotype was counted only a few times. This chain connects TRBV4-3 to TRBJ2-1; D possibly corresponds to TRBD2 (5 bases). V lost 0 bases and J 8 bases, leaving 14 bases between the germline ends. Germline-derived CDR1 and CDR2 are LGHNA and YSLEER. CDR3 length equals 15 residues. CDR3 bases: TGCGCCAGCAGCCAAGATCTTGCGAGGGCATATGAGCAGTTCTTC. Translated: CASSQDLARAYEQFF.